This entry lists 24 T cell receptor beta chains sequenced from one sample in a study of T cells in Graves' hyperthyroidism and ophthalmopathy. The TCR beta CDR3 regions underwent amplification using RNA transcripts as the source. Primed by the HTBI set, a first-round RT-PCR was run on the TCR CDR3. TCRdb reprocessed the multiplex PCR reads via MiXCR and lists one record per CDR3 protein. Of fewer than 650,000 distinct CDR3 sequences listed, approximately 15% were seen once; the top ten hold approximately 5.7%. What was sequenced was blood. Source of these receptors: a woman aged 25 to 45 with Graves' hyperthyroidism that later progressed to Graves' ophthalmopathy.

The chain has TRBV19 and TRBJ2-5; the D is unclear. The germline V gene encodes CDR1 LNHDA and CDR2 SQIVND (reference sequence). CDR3 size: 15 residues. V shed 5 bases and J shed 1 base, with 14 bases lying between them. The CDR3 loop is CASSHSYRTQETQYF. DNA of the CDR3: TGTGCCAGTAGTCATAGCTACAGAACCCAAGAGACCCAGTACTTC.

This clonotype was counted many times. This chain connects TRBV6-1 to TRBJ2-1; weak D call: TRBD2 (5 bases). Trimming took off 6 bases at V and 0 bases at J, with 12 bases between the two ends. There are 15 residues in the CDR3. Germline assignment: CDR1 MNHNS and CDR2 SASEGT. CDR3 region: CASSGADFSYNEQFF. The CDR3 nucleotides are TGTGCCAGCAGCGGAGCGGACTTCTCCTACAATGAGCAGTTCTTC.

This clonotype was observed at least ten times. The gene calls are TRBV20-1 and TRBJ2-2; D may be TRBD1 or TRBD2 (5 bases each). CDR1 and CDR2 (germline): DFQATT, SNEGSKA (reference sequence). This CDR3 contains 16 residues. Trimming took 3 bases from V and 0 from J, leaving 14 bases between them. CDR3 in DNA: TGCAGTGCTAGGGTCCCGGGGCGGACGAACACCGGGGAGCTGTTTTTT. Residues: CSARVPGRTNTGELFF.

Of note for this clonotype: A much larger clone lies one base from this, so it may be a read error. This rearrangement joins TRBV20-1 to TRBJ2-1; D call uncertain. This CDR3 comprises 15 residues. CDR1 is DFQATT and CDR2 is SNEGSKA in the germline V gene (reference sequence). Trimming stripped 5 bases from V and 1 base from J, with 15 bases between. The CDR3: CSAPPLADSYNEQFF. CDR3 sequence (DNA): TGCAGTGCTCCGCCGTTAGCCGATTCCTACAATGAGCAGTTCTTC.

This clonotype was seen a handful of times. V and J are TRBV6-1 and TRBJ2-3, with D perhaps assigned TRBD1 or TRBD2 (5 bases each). There are 13 residues in the CDR3. The V gene's germline CDR1 is MNHNS and CDR2 SASEGT. Trimming shortened V by 0 bases and J by 5 bases, and 6 bases separated the two germline ends. The CDR3: CASSEAGVDTQYF. DNA for the CDR3: TGTGCCAGCAGTGAAGCGGGGGTAGATACGCAGTATTTT.

This sequence joins TRBV27 and TRBJ2-7; D is ambiguous. There are 14 residues in the CDR3. V was pared by 5 bases and J by 3 bases, with 14 bases between. Germline V gene lookup returns CDR1 MNHEY and CDR2 SMNVEV (reference sequence). CDR3 amino acids: CASSLWTGDYEQYF. CDR3 nucleotides: TGTGCCAGCAGTCTCTGGACGGGTGACTACGAGCAGTACTTC.

Many counts were recorded for this clonotype. V is TRBV28 and J is TRBJ1-1, with 9 bases that match TRBD1. Germline values: CDR1 MDHEN, CDR2 SYDVKM. This CDR3 region has 15 residues. The junction had 4 bases not matched to a gene; V was cut back by 4 bases and J by 1 base. In DNA form, the CDR3 reads TGTGCCAGCAGTTCACAGGGGGCAGGGAACACTGAAGCTTTCTTT. As protein: CASSSQGAGNTEAFF.

This clonotype came up a few times. The chain uses TRBV4-1 and TRBJ1-4; TRBD1 aligns across 10 bases. CDR3 size: 14 residues. Trimming at V came to 8 bases and at J to 5 bases, leaving 5 bases not matched to a gene. CDR1 MGHRA and CDR2 YSYEKL come from the germline V gene. The CDR3 region has the DNA TGCGCCAGCCGGGACAGGGGTGGGAATGAAAAACTGTTTTTT. Encoded protein: CASRDRGGNEKLFF.

This clonotype was observed at least ten times. V usage is TRBV20-1 and J usage is TRBJ1-1; no clear D gene. Deletions cut 0 bases from V and 1 base from J, with 6 bases between. The CDR3 is 13 amino acids. From germline, CDR1 is DFQATT and CDR2 SNEGSKA (reference sequence). The CDR3 bases are TGCAGTGCTAGAGACCTCAGGAACACTGAAGCTTTCTTT. Encoded protein: CSARDLRNTEAFF.

This clonotype was recorded at least ten times. This sequence joins TRBV29-1 and TRBJ2-3; D may be TRBD1 (5 bases). CDR1 is SQVTM, CDR2 ANQGSEA, per germline. The CDR3 sequence is 15 residues long. The V end lost 3 bases, the J end lost 2 bases, and 15 bases lay between the germline ends. The CDR3 reads CSVEQGDFNTDTQYF. Written as DNA, the CDR3 is TGCAGCGTTGAGCAAGGGGATTTCAACACAGATACGCAGTATTTT.

This clonotype was seen at least ten times. The chain couples TRBV30 to TRBJ2-1; 12 bases are a match to TRBD2. The length of the CDR3 is 16 residues. V trimming: 5 bases; J trimming: 7 bases; junction bases outside the gene matches: 12. Germline V gene lookup returns CDR1 GTSNPN and CDR2 SVGIG (reference sequence). The CDR3 protein is CAWDLLLAGGRNEQFF. The CDR3, as DNA: TGTGCCTGGGATCTCCTACTAGCGGGAGGTAGGAATGAGCAGTTCTTC.

This chain joins TRBV29-1 and TRBJ1-4; D gene uncertain. V lost 4 bases, J lost 7 bases, and 22 bases lay in between. This CDR3 spans 16 amino acids. The germline CDR1 and CDR2 sequences are SQVTM and ANQGSEA. CDR3 nucleotides: TGCAGCGTTGTTTTTGGGATGGGTCAGGCGGTTGAAAAACTGTTTTTT. Residues: CSVVFGMGQAVEKLFF. The full variable domain, its missing parts supplied by reference TRBV29-1 and TRBJ1-4, is SAVISQKPSRDICQRGTSLTIQCQVDSQVTMMFWYRQQPGQSLTLIATANQGSEATYESGFVIDKFPISRPNLTFSTLTVSNMSPEDSSIYLCSVVFGMGQAVEKLFFGSGTQLSVL.

This clonotype was counted ten times or more. The chain recombines TRBV27 with TRBJ2-3; 7 nucleotides line up with TRBD1. Per germline, CDR1 MNHEY and CDR2 SMNVEV (reference sequence). The CDR3 consists of 14 residues. V was pared by 2 bases and J by 4 bases, with 3 bases of the junction left unmatched. CDR3 sequence: CASSLDREADTQYF. The DNA for the CDR3 is TGTGCCAGCAGTTTAGACAGGGAAGCAGATACGCAGTATTTT.

Ten or more counts support this clonotype. The chain combines TRBV30 with TRBJ1-2; 9 nucleotides line up with TRBD1. CDR3 length: 18 residues. The germline CDR1 and CDR2 sequences are GTSNPN and SVGIG (reference sequence). J was trimmed by 1 base and V by 4 bases; bases with no gene match: 16. The CDR3 reads CAWTTNGTGKRVNYGYTF. The CDR3 DNA reads TGTGCCTGGACAACCAACGGGACAGGGAAGAGGGTTAACTATGGCTACACCTTC.

The chain recombines TRBV20-1 with TRBJ2-3; D unclear. CDR1 DFQATT and CDR2 SNEGSKA come from the germline V gene (reference sequence). Trimming pared 6 bases from V and 0 bases from J, leaving 7 bases between. This CDR3 region has 12 residues. Here the CDR3 reads CSARWSTDTQYF. CDR3 in DNA: TGCAGTGCCAGATGGAGCACAGATACGCAGTATTTT.

This clonotype was detected only a few times. The J gene is TRBJ1-1, the V gene TRBV19; D uncertain. CDR1 is LNHDA and CDR2 is SQIVND in the germline V gene (reference sequence). V lost 8 bases and J 4 bases, leaving 8 bases between the germline ends. CDR3 length: 11 amino acids. The chain's CDR3 is CASVRATEAFF. CDR3 sequence (DNA): TGTGCCAGTGTTCGGGCCACTGAAGCTTTCTTT.

About this clonotype itself: This may arise from a read error, as a much more abundant clone is one base away. CDR3 residues: CASGPGRSYEQYF. In DNA, the CDR3 is TGTGCTAGTGGGCCGGGACGGTCCTACGAGCAGTACTTC. The chain is built from TRBV12-5 and TRBJ2-7, with D perhaps assigned TRBD1 or TRBD2 (5 bases each). V dropped 6 bases and J dropped 1 base, with 10 bases sitting between them. The CDR3 covers 13 residues. Germline CDR1 LGHNT, CDR2 FRNRAP.

This clonotype is a singleton in its sample. The CDR3 loop reads CASSLDTITDTQYF. Written as DNA, the CDR3 is TGTGCCAGCAGCTTAGATACCATAACAGATACGCAGTATTTT. V gene TRBV11-3 combines with J gene TRBJ2-3; D gene ambiguous. Trimming removed 0 bases at V and 3 bases at J, with 7 bases between. The CDR3 runs to 14 residues. The germline CDR1 and CDR2 sequences are SGHNT and YENEEA. Combining the CDR3 with reference TRBV11-3 and TRBJ2-3 gives the whole variable domain EAGVVQSPRYKIIEKKQPVAFWCNPISGHNTLYWYLQNLGQGPELLIRYENEEAVDDSQLPKDRFSAERLKGVDSTLKIQPAELGDSAVYLCASSLDTITDTQYFGPGTRLTVL.

The table lists this clonotype with many counts. The rearrangement joins TRBV12-3 or TRBV12-4 to TRBJ2-1, with D perhaps matching TRBD2 (5 bases). CDR3 size: 14 residues. Trimming took off 0 bases at V and 8 bases at J, with 11 bases between the two ends. The CDR3 loop is CASSLAGVRDEQFF. The CDR3 DNA reads as TGTGCCAGCAGTTTAGCGGGAGTTAGGGATGAGCAGTTCTTC.

This clonotype was seen at least ten times. The chain employs TRBV29-1 and TRBJ1-1, with unresolved D. CDR1 SQVTM and CDR2 ANQGSEA come from the germline V gene. CDR3 size: 15 residues. The germline V and J ends were trimmed by 6 bases and 0 bases, with 17 bases remaining between them. CDR3 in amino acids: CSVTGRVAMNTEAFF. The CDR3 DNA reads TGCAGCGTGACGGGAAGGGTCGCTATGAACACTGAAGCTTTCTTT.

In its sample, this clonotype was seen many times. The chain couples TRBV18 to TRBJ2-1; 14 bases are a match to TRBD2. Per germline, CDR1 KGHSH and CDR2 LQKENI. The CDR3 totals 16 residues. V was pared by 6 bases and J by 4 bases, with 5 bases of the junction left unmatched. The CDR3 region has the DNA TGTGCCAGCTCCCCCGGACTAGCGGGAGGTTACAATGAGCAGTTCTTC. It yields the protein CASSPGLAGGYNEQFF.

The chain's CDR3 is CASSQAQGAGTEAFF. CDR3 bases: TGCGCCAGCAGCCAAGCCCAGGGGGCAGGCACTGAAGCTTTCTTT. The chain uses TRBV4-1 and TRBJ1-1, with 8 bases that match TRBD1. CDR1 MGHRA and CDR2 YSYEKL come from the germline V gene. The CDR3 extends over 15 amino acids. V dropped 1 base and J dropped 4; count of bases not matched to a gene: 5.

Many counts were recorded for this clonotype. This chain joins TRBV28 and TRBJ1-6; no reliable D call. Trimming pared 7 bases from V and 3 bases from J, leaving 7 bases between. The germline V gene has CDR1 MDHEN and CDR2 SYDVKM. This CDR3 region has 13 residues. In nucleotides, the CDR3 is TGTGCCAGCATCCCAGACTATAATTCACCCCTCCACTTT. Translated: CASIPDYNSPLHF.

This clonotype was observed at least ten times. Since a much larger clone is just one base distant, this may be a read error. The rearrangement links TRBV5-6 to TRBJ1-1; D remains ambiguous. Trimming stripped 1 base from V and 4 bases from J, with 5 bases between. Per the germline V gene, CDR1 is SGHDT and CDR2 is YYEEEE. This CDR3 has 12 residues. In DNA form, the CDR3 reads TGTGCCAGCAGCTTGAGGCCCACTGAAGCTTTCTTT. Protein: CASSLRPTEAFF.